This TCR beta chain stems from a study of T cell changes during pregnancy in multiple sclerosis. This clone showed up just once. The data were produced by immunoSEQ multiplex PCR, yet TCRdb's version contains in-frame clones alone and is incomplete. The table includes about 100,000 clones, about 91% detected once. Germline V CDR1 and CDR2: SQVTM, ANQGSEA. The CDR3 has 20 residues. The V gene end was trimmed by 4 bases and the J gene end by 6 bases; junction bases not matched to a gene: 25. This clonotype was obtained from a female donor with multiple sclerosis, enrolled in a pregnancy study. The V call is TRBV29-1, the J call TRBJ2-7, with 12 nucleotides matching TRBD1. Sequenced here: peripheral blood, sampled in the second trimester of pregnancy. CDR3 residues: CSVVGTGGEVGARTVFEQYF. The CDR3 region has the DNA TGCAGCGTTGTTGGGACAGGGGGCGAGGTTGGCGCAAGGACCGTATTCGAGCAGTACTTC.